The 16 T cell receptor beta chains below all came from one sample that was sequenced in a study of shared clonotypes between healthy human individuals. The table came from immunoSEQ multiplex PCR; TCRdb's copy has only in-frame clones and leaves some out. The data contain around 2.1 million clones, under 95% of them seen just once; the ten biggest clones take up 1.5% to 2%. CD45RO-negative cells were positively selected for CCR7, leaving out terminally differentiated effector memory CD45RA+ cells. Sequenced: naive CD8+ T cells from PBMCs. These receptors all come from a man aged 18 to 29 in good health. Some clones in this sample may be carry-over from other donors' samples.

The rearrangement joins TRBV27 to TRBJ2-7; no definite D call. The CDR3 runs 17 residues. Per germline, CDR1 MNHEY and CDR2 SMNVEV (reference sequence). V lost 7 bases and J lost 5, with 27 bases in between. The CDR3 DNA is TGTGCCAGCAATCCGGGTACGGCGGTAGGATACCTCCACGAGCAGTACTTC. Protein product: CASNPGTAVGYLHEQYF.

CDR3 DNA: TGCGCCAGCAGCCAAGTTAAGAGGGGAGAGACCCAGTACTTC. Its protein is CASSQVKRGETQYF. The V and J genes are TRBV4-1 and TRBJ2-5; D is perhaps TRBD1 or TRBD2 (5 bases each). Trimming cost V 1 base and J 4 bases, with 10 bases left between them. The length of the CDR3 is 14 residues. Germline V lookup: CDR1 MGHRA, CDR2 YSYEKL.

The chain is built from TRBV29-1 and TRBJ1-2; TRBD1 might be the D (5 bases). CDR3 length equals 11 residues. Trimming stripped 8 bases from V and 6 bases from J, with 13 bases between. From germline, CDR1 is SQVTM and CDR2 ANQGSEA. DNA for the CDR3: TGCAGCCACCGCGACAGAAATGGCTACACCTTC. Protein sequence: CSHRDRNGYTF.

The chain is built from TRBV10-2 and TRBJ1-5; the match to TRBD1 covers 10 bases. The germline V gene has CDR1 WSHSY and CDR2 SAAADI. With 4 bases clipped from V and 7 bases from J, the junction kept 7 bases outside the gene matches. This CDR3 contains 15 residues. CDR3 amino acids: CASSGTGGKSQPQHF. The CDR3 DNA reads TGCGCCAGCAGTGGGACAGGGGGTAAGTCGCAGCCCCAGCATTTT.

This sequence joins TRBV5-4 and TRBJ2-2, with a weak D call TRBD1 (6 bases). V was cut by 0 bases and J by 4 bases, with 16 bases left in between. CDR3 size: 17 residues. Per the germline V gene, CDR1 is SGHNT and CDR2 is YYREEE (reference sequence). CDR3: CASSLDWDTMTTGELFF. The CDR3 coding sequence is TGTGCCAGCAGCTTGGATTGGGACACCATGACCACCGGGGAGCTGTTTTTT.

This chain joins TRBV29-1 and TRBJ2-3, with D unresolved. V lost 7 bases, J lost 3 bases, and 8 bases lay in between. The CDR3 loop spans 11 amino acids. Germline assignment: CDR1 SQVTM and CDR2 ANQGSEA. CDR3 protein: CSAPLTDTQYF. Written as DNA, the CDR3 is TGCAGCGCCCCCCTAACAGATACGCAGTATTTT.

The genes are TRBV10-3 and TRBJ2-5, with 7 bases fitting TRBD1. With V trimmed by 6 bases and J by 5 bases, 12 bases remained unmatched. Germline CDR1 and CDR2: ENHRY and SYGVKD. The CDR3 spans 15 residues. This CDR3 is CAIRKTGDLGETQYF. CDR3 in DNA: TGTGCCATCAGAAAAACAGGGGACCTAGGCGAGACCCAGTACTTC.

The chain links TRBV9 to TRBJ1-2, with 8 bases lining up with TRBD1. V lost 0 bases, J lost 3 bases, and 4 bases stayed unmatched. The CDR3 spans 15 residues. Germline V gene data show CDR1 as SGDLS and CDR2 as YYNGEE. The chain's CDR3 is CASSVGDRPHYGYTF. In nucleotides, the CDR3 is TGTGCCAGCAGCGTAGGGGACAGGCCCCACTATGGCTACACCTTC. Filled out from reference TRBV9 and TRBJ1-2, the complete variable domain reads DSGVTQTPKHLITATGQRVTLRCSPRSGDLSVYWYQQSLDQGLQFLIQYYNGEERAKGNILERFSAQQFPDLHSELNLSSLELGDSALYFCASSVGDRPHYGYTFGSGTRLTVV.

This chain joins TRBV7-2 and TRBJ1-5; possibly TRBD1 for D (6 bases). The CDR3 length is 16 residues. Germline V gene data show CDR1 as SGHTA and CDR2 as FQGNSA. Trimming took off 4 bases at V and 3 bases at J, with 16 bases between the two ends. CDR3: CASSSMVAGVNQPQHF. The CDR3 DNA is TGTGCCAGCAGCTCGATGGTTGCAGGGGTCAATCAGCCCCAGCATTTT.

The chain couples TRBV27 to TRBJ2-7; either TRBD1 or TRBD2 may supply D (7 bases each). The CDR3 is 16 amino acids. V lost 5 bases and J lost 7, with 24 bases in between. Germline V lookup: CDR1 MNHEY, CDR2 SMNVEV (reference sequence). CDR3 sequence (DNA): TGTGCCAGCAGTCCATCAACAGGGGAGGGATTCCTGGAGCAGTACTTC. It codes for CASSPSTGEGFLEQYF.

The chain couples TRBV4-2 to TRBJ2-3; weak D call: TRBD2 (6 bases). This CDR3 region has 19 residues. Trimming cost V 2 bases and J 2 bases, with 23 bases left between them. Germline CDR1 and CDR2: LGHNA and YNFKEQ. CDR3 bases: TGTGCCAGCAGCCAACCCATTAAATATATAGCGGAACCCACAGATACGCAGTATTTT. This encodes CASSQPIKYIAEPTDTQYF.

The J gene is TRBJ1-5, the V gene TRBV9, with 7 bases aligning to TRBD1. V gave up 8 bases and J gave up 7 bases; unmatched junction bases: 9. CDR3 length equals 13 residues. Germline assignment: CDR1 SGDLS and CDR2 YYNGEE. The CDR3 nucleotides read TGTGCCAGAGAACAGGGGCTTCGACAGCCCCAGCATTTT. Its translation is CAREQGLRQPQHF.

The chain employs TRBV5-4 and TRBJ2-7, with D hard to call. This CDR3 spans 13 amino acids. Looked up from germline, CDR1 is SGHNT and CDR2 is YYREEE (reference sequence). Trimming stripped 0 bases from V and 1 base from J, with 5 bases between. CDR3 sequence reads: CASSLDPSYEQYF. CDR3 nucleotide sequence: TGTGCCAGCAGCTTGGACCCATCCTACGAGCAGTACTTC.

V and J are TRBV28 and TRBJ2-1; D is perhaps TRBD2 (6 bases). There are 15 residues in the CDR3. Germline CDR1 MDHEN, CDR2 SYDVKM. V lost 1 base, J lost 4 bases, and 11 bases lay in between. The CDR3 DNA reads as TGTGCCAGCAGTTTATCGGGACGGGGGTACAATGAGCAGTTCTTC. It yields the protein CASSLSGRGYNEQFF. The entire variable domain, with the rest obtained from reference TRBV28 and TRBJ2-1, is as follows: DVKVTQSSRYLVKRTGEKVFLECVQDMDHENMFWYRQDPGLGLRLIYFSYDVKMKEKGDIPEGYSVSREKKERFSLILESASTNQTSMYLCASSLSGRGYNEQFFGPGTRLTVL.

V is TRBV9 and J is TRBJ2-3, with D possibly called TRBD1 or TRBD2 (5 bases each). Germline values: CDR1 SGDLS, CDR2 YYNGEE. There are 15 residues in the CDR3. The V end lost 3 bases, the J end lost 0 bases, and 11 bases lay between the germline ends. Here the CDR3 DNA reads TGTGCCAGCAGCGGGGGACGTTCTAGCACAGATACGCAGTATTTT. Translated: CASSGGRSSTDTQYF.

V gene TRBV4-1 combines with J gene TRBJ2-1; 9 bases map to TRBD2. The V gene's germline CDR1 is MGHRA and CDR2 YSYEKL. Trimming removed 5 bases from V and 7 bases from J; junction bases left unmatched: 9. There are 15 residues in the CDR3. The CDR3 nucleotides read TGCGCCAGCAGCTCGACTAGCGGCAGAGGGAATGAGCAGTTCTTC. Protein product: CASSSTSGRGNEQFF.